This TCR beta chain was found in a study of blood T cell repertoires in COVID-19. The overall study: Sites in the United States, Italy and Spain provided acute and convalescent COVID-19 samples.

Repertoires were generated with immunoSEQ multiplex PCR, while TCRdb's copy carries only in-frame clones and drops some. This sample has 280,000 or so clones, with 65% to 90% found just once. CDR1 and CDR2 (germline): GTSNPN, SVGIG (reference sequence). Trimming removed 4 bases from V and 2 bases from J; junction bases left unmatched: 6. The length of the CDR3 is 15 residues. The gene calls are TRBV30 and TRBJ2-3, with TRBD1 matching over 10 bases. This receptor was taken from a human donor in a cohort sampled during active COVID-19. Sequencing input: peripheral blood. The CDR3 sequence is CAWTWGTGATDTQYF. CDR3 in DNA: TGTGCCTGGACCTGGGGGACAGGGGCCACAGATACGCAGTATTTT. Complete variable domain (other parts from reference TRBV30 and TRBJ2-3): SQTIHQWPATLVQPVGSPLSLECTVEGTSNPNLYWYRQAAGRGLQLLFYSVGIGQISSEVPQNLSASRPQDRQFILSSKKLLLSDSGFYLCAWTWGTGATDTQYFGPGTRLTVL.